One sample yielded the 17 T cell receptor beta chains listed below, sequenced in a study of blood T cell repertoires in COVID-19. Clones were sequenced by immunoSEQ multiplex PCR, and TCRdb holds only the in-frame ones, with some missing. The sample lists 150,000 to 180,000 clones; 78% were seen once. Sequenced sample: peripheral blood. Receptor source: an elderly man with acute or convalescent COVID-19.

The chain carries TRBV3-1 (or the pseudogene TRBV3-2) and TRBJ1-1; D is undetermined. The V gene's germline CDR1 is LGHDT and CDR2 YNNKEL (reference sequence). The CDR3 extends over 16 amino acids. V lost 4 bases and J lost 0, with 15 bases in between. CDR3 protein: CASSPTWSTMNTEAFF. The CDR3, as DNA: TGTGCCAGCAGCCCTACGTGGAGCACTATGAACACTGAAGCTTTCTTT.

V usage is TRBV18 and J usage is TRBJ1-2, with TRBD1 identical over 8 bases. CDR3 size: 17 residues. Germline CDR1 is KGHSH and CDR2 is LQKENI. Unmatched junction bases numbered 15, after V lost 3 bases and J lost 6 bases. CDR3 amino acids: CASSPQTTGGGLDGYTF. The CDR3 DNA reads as TGTGCCAGCTCACCTCAAACCACAGGGGGGGGACTCGATGGCTACACCTTC.

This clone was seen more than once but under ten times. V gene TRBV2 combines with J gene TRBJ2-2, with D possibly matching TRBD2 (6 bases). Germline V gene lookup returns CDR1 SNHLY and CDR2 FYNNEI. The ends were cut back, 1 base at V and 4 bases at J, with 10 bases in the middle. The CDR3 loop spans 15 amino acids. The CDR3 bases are TGTGCCAGCAGTGAAGGCCGGGGGTCCACCGGGGAGCTGTTTTTT. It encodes CASSEGRGSTGELFF.

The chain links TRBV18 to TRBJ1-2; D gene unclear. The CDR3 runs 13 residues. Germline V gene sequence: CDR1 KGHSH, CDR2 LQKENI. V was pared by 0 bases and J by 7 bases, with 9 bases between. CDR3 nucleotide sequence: TGTGCCAGCTCACCACCAAACTACGCTGGCTACACCTTC. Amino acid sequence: CASSPPNYAGYTF.

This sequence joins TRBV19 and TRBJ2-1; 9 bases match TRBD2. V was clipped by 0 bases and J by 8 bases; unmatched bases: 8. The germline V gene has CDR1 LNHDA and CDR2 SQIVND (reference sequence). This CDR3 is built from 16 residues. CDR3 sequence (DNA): TGTGCCAGTAGTATAGAGGGTAGCGGGGGAATGGATGAGCAGTTCTTC. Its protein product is CASSIEGSGGMDEQFF.

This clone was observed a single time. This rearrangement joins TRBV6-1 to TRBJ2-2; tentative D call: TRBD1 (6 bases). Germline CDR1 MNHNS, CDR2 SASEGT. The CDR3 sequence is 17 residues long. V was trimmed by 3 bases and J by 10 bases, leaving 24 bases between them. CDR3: CASSEVIRGSAVPELFF. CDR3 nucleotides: TGTGCCAGCAGTGAGGTGATTAGGGGGAGCGCGGTTCCGGAGCTGTTTTTT.

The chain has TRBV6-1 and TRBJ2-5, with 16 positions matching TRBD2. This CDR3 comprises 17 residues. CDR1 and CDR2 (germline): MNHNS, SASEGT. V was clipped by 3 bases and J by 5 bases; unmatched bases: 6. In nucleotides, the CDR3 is TGTGCCAGCAGTGACGGGACTAGCGGGGGGGCCTGGGAGACCCAGTACTTC. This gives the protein CASSDGTSGGAWETQYF.

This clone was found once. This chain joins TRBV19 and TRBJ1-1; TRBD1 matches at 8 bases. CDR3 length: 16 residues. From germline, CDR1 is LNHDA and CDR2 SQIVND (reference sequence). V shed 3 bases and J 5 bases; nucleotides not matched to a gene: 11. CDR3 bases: TGTGCCAGTAGTATCCCCAGGGGGCTAGGGCTGACTGAAGCTTTCTTT. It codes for CASSIPRGLGLTEAFF. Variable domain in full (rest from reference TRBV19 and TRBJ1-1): DGGITQSPKYLFRKEGQNVTLSCEQNLNHDAMYWYRQDPGQGLRLIYYSQIVNDFQKGDIAEGYSVSREKKESFPLTVTSAQKNPTAFYLCASSIPRGLGLTEAFFGQGTRLTVV.

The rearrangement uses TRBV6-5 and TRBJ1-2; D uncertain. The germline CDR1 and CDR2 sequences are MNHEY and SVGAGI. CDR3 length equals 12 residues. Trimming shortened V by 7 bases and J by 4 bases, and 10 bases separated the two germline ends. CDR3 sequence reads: CASNSGSYGYTF. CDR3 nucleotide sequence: TGTGCCAGCAACTCAGGTTCCTATGGCTACACCTTC.

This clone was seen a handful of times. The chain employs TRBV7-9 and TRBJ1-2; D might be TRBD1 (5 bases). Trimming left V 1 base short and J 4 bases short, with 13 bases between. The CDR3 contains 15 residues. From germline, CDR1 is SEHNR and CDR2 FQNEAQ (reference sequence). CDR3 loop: CASSLVDPRGYGYTF. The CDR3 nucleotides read TGTGCCAGCAGCTTAGTGGACCCAAGGGGCTATGGCTACACCTTC.

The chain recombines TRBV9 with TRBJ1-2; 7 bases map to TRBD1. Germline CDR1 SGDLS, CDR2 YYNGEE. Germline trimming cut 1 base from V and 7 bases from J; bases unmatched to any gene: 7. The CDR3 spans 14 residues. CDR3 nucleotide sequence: TGTGCCAGCAGCGTACAGGGGGTCGAAGGTGGCTACACCTTC. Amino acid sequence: CASSVQGVEGGYTF.

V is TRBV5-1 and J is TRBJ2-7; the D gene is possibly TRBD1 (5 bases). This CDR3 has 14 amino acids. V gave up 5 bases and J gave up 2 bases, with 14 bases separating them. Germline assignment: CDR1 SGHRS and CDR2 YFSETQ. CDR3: CASRPDRTPYEQYF. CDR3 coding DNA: TGCGCCAGCAGGCCGGATAGGACACCCTACGAGCAGTACTTC.

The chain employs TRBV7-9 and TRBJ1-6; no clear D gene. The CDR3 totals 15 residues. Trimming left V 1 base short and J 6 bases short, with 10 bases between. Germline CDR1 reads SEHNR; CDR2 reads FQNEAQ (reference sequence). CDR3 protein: CASSLDSGVNSPLHF. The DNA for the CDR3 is TGTGCCAGCAGCTTAGACTCCGGAGTTAATTCACCCCTCCACTTT.

Here the CDR3 reads CASSLGAQTGETQYF. DNA for the CDR3: TGTGCCAGCAGCTTGGGAGCCCAGACAGGGGAGACCCAGTACTTC. J is TRBJ2-5 and V is TRBV5-4, with 7 bases that match TRBD1. Germline CDR1 SGHNT, CDR2 YYREEE (reference sequence). The CDR3 consists of 15 residues. Trimming cost V 0 bases and J 5 bases; bases outside gene matches: 7.

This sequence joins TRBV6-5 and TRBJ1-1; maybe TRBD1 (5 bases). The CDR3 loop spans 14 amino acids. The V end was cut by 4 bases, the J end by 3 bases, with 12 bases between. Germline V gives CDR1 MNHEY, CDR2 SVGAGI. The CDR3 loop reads CASSFSGGDTEAFF. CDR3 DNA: TGTGCCAGCAGTTTCTCCGGGGGGGACACTGAAGCTTTCTTT.

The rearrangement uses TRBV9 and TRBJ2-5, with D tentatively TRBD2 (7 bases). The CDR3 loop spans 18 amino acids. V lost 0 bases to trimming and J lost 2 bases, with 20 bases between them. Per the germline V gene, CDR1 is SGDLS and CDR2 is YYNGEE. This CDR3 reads CASSVAGAGESGQETQYF. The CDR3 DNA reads TGTGCCAGCAGCGTAGCGGGGGCGGGGGAATCAGGGCAAGAGACCCAGTACTTC. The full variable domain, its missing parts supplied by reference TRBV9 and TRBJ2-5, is DSGVTQTPKHLITATGQRVTLRCSPRSGDLSVYWYQQSLDQGLQFLIQYYNGEERAKGNILERFSAQQFPDLHSELNLSSLELGDSALYFCASSVAGAGESGQETQYFGPGTRLLVL.

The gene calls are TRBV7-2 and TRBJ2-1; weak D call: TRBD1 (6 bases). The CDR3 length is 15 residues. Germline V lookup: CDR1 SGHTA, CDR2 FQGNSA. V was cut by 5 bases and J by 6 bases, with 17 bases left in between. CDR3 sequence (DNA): TGTGCCAGCAGCAAACCCGGCAGGGGCCTCAATGAGCAGTTCTTC. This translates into CASSKPGRGLNEQFF.